These 18 T cell receptor beta chains originate from one sample sequenced in a study of CD8+CD57+ T cells in acquired aplastic anemia. The template for TCR beta VDJ and CDR3 sequence profiling was genomic DNA. Using its own MiXCR run on the reads, TCRdb lists one record per CDR3 protein. The table includes about 180,000 distinct CDR3 sequences, about 47% detected once. The sample taken for sequencing was sorted CD4+, CD8+, or CD8+CD57+ T cells (not recorded which) from PBMCs. The receptor set was obtained from a human donor in good health.

Only a few counts were recorded for this clonotype. This chain links TRBV19 with TRBJ1-1; 9 bases are shared with TRBD1. The CDR3 loop spans 14 amino acids. CDR1 is LNHDA, CDR2 SQIVND, per germline (reference sequence). The V and J ends lost 6 bases and 3 bases, in that order; junction bases with no gene match: 5. CDR3 bases: TGTGCCAGTAGGGGGACAGGGAGTGACACTGAAGCTTTCTTT. This sequence encodes CASRGTGSDTEAFF.

The rearrangement links TRBV7-9 to TRBJ1-2; D is ambiguous. CDR3 length: 15 amino acids. V was cut by 1 base and J by 0 bases, with 9 bases left in between. Germline values: CDR1 SEHNR, CDR2 FQNEAQ (reference sequence). CDR3 nucleotides: TGTGCCAGCAGCTTAGATTCCGGTACTAACTATGGCTACACCTTC. The encoded protein is CASSLDSGTNYGYTF.

This clonotype was picked up many times. The chain joins TRBV9 to TRBJ1-2; D uncertain. Trimming stripped 0 bases from V and 2 bases from J, with 11 bases between. The CDR3 is made up of 15 amino acids. Germline V gene sequence: CDR1 SGDLS, CDR2 YYNGEE. CDR3: CASSVGPGRNYGYTF. The DNA of the CDR3 is TGTGCCAGCAGCGTAGGGCCGGGGAGAAACTATGGCTACACCTTC. Based on the CDR3 plus reference TRBV9 and TRBJ1-2, the full variable domain is DSGVTQTPKHLITATGQRVTLRCSPRSGDLSVYWYQQSLDQGLQFLIQYYNGEERAKGNILERFSAQQFPDLHSELNLSSLELGDSALYFCASSVGPGRNYGYTFGSGTRLTVV.

This chain links TRBV20-1 with TRBJ2-5, with 8 positions matching TRBD2. The junction had 8 bases not matched to a gene; V was cut back by 8 bases and J by 3 bases. The CDR3 has 13 residues. Germline V gene data show CDR1 as DFQATT and CDR2 as SNEGSKA (reference sequence). CDR3 sequence (DNA): TGCAGTAGACGCACTAGCGGAAAAGAGACCCAGTACTTC. Residues: CSRRTSGKETQYF.

V gene TRBV19 combines with J gene TRBJ1-3; no definite D call. V was cut by 5 bases and J by 4 bases, with 9 bases left in between. This CDR3 region has 13 residues. CDR1 and CDR2 (germline): LNHDA, SQIVND (reference sequence). The CDR3 loop is CASSVSDGNTIYF. The CDR3 DNA follows: TGTGCCAGTAGTGTCAGTGACGGAAACACCATATATTTT.

In its sample, this clonotype was seen a few times. The rearrangement links TRBV5-1 to TRBJ2-2, with D perhaps TRBD1 (6 bases). CDR1 SGHRS and CDR2 YFSETQ come from the germline V gene. This CDR3 region has 17 residues. V lost 0 bases, J lost 5 bases, and 17 bases lay in between. CDR3 bases: TGCGCCAGCAGCTTGGTGGTGCAGGGGTTTTGGACCGGGGAGCTGTTTTTT. It is translated as CASSLVVQGFWTGELFF.

This clonotype has at least ten counts. The chain combines TRBV3-1 with TRBJ2-7; 9 bases agree with TRBD1. After removal of 3 bases from V and 5 bases from J, the junction contained 5 bases not matched to a gene. Germline V gene sequence: CDR1 LGHDT, CDR2 YNNKEL (reference sequence). This CDR3 has 14 amino acids. CDR3 in DNA: TGTGCCAGCAGCCACGGGACAGGGAGAAACGAGCAGTACTTC. Its protein product is CASSHGTGRNEQYF.

There are many counts of this clonotype. The CDR3 DNA is TGTGCCAGCAGCTTAGTAGGGGGACTAGCGGGAGTCAGGTACGAGCAGTACTTC. It codes for CASSLVGGLAGVRYEQYF. The chain uses TRBV7-2 and TRBJ2-7; TRBD2 matches at 14 bases. Germline V gene lookup returns CDR1 SGHTA and CDR2 FQGNSA. The CDR3 length is 18 residues. V dropped 1 base and J dropped 4; count of bases not matched to a gene: 9.

The rearrangement links TRBV3-1 to TRBJ2-7; TRBD2 aligns across 7 bases. After removal of 0 bases from V and 4 bases from J, the junction contained 9 bases not matched to a gene. This CDR3 is 16 amino acids long. CDR1 and CDR2 from the germline V gene are LGHDT and YNNKEL (reference sequence). The CDR3 loop is CASSQDDGGSGYEQYF. In DNA, the CDR3 is TGTGCCAGCAGCCAAGATGACGGCGGGAGTGGGTACGAGCAGTACTTC.

This sequence joins TRBV9 and TRBJ2-1, with a weak D call TRBD2 (6 bases). The CDR3 has 16 amino acids. The V end lost 4 bases, the J end lost 4 bases, and 18 bases lay between the germline ends. The V gene's germline CDR1 is SGDLS and CDR2 YYNGEE. CDR3 amino acids: CASSSGLHEPYNEQFF. In DNA form, the CDR3 reads TGTGCCAGCAGCTCGGGACTCCACGAACCTTACAATGAGCAGTTCTTC.

This clonotype has ten or more counts. The chain couples TRBV4-3 to TRBJ1-2; D is unclear. Trimming shortened V by 0 bases and J by 8 bases, and 10 bases separated the two germline ends. Germline-derived CDR1 and CDR2 are LGHNA and YSLEER. The CDR3 sequence is 13 residues long. CDR3 DNA sequence: TGCGCCAGCAGCCAAGACTATGGTTACGGCTACACCTTC. As protein: CASSQDYGYGYTF.

V usage is TRBV7-2 and J usage is TRBJ1-2; 7 positions agree with TRBD1. This CDR3 region has 13 residues. Germline-derived CDR1 and CDR2 are SGHTA and FQGNSA. V gave up 5 bases and J gave up 5 bases; unmatched junction bases: 5. The CDR3 DNA reads as TGTGCCAGCAGCCCAGGGGGTCGTTATGGCTACACCTTC. This translates into CASSPGGRYGYTF.

As for this clonotype: A much larger clone is a single base away; this may be a read error. The chain links TRBV5-1 to TRBJ2-2, with D perhaps TRBD1 or TRBD2 (5 bases each). CDR1 is SGHRS, CDR2 YFSETQ, per germline. The CDR3 consists of 14 residues. The CDR3 region is CASGLGTNTGDLFF. CDR3 in DNA: TGCGCCAGCGGCCTCGGGACCAACACCGGGGACCTGTTTTTT.

This chain joins TRBV20-1 and TRBJ2-5; D uncertain. CDR3 length: 14 residues. V was pared by 3 bases and J by 4 bases, with 15 bases between. The V gene's germline CDR1 is DFQATT and CDR2 SNEGSKA (reference sequence). The CDR3 DNA follows: TGCAGTGCTAGTCTCGAGACACCCCGAGAGACCCAGTACTTC. Translation gives CSASLETPRETQYF.

This clonotype appeared many times. The chain employs TRBV5-1 and TRBJ2-5; unclear D gene. The germline CDR1 and CDR2 sequences are SGHRS and YFSETQ. This CDR3 is 13 amino acids long. V lost 0 bases and J 2 bases, leaving 5 bases between the germline ends. The CDR3 bases are TGCGCCAGCAGCTTGGAACCGCAAGAGACCCAGTACTTC. Its translation: CASSLEPQETQYF.

In nucleotides, the CDR3 is TGTGCCAGCAGCCGACAGACGAGCTCCTACGAGCAGTACTTC. Its translation is CASSRQTSSYEQYF. J is TRBJ2-7 and V is TRBV9; D may be TRBD1 (5 bases). The CDR3 loop spans 14 amino acids. The V end lost 4 bases, the J end lost 0 bases, and 11 bases lay between the germline ends. The germline CDR1 and CDR2 sequences are SGDLS and YYNGEE.

The chain combines TRBV2 with TRBJ2-7, with D possibly being TRBD1 or TRBD2 (5 bases each). The CDR3 has 16 residues. V lost 6 bases and J 0 bases, leaving 18 bases between the germline ends. CDR1 is SNHLY, CDR2 FYNNEI, per germline. The DNA for the CDR3 is TGTGCCAGCAGCTCTCCGGGACGGGGCAACTCCTACGAGCAGTACTTC. Translated, it gives CASSSPGRGNSYEQYF.

The chain is built from TRBV20-1 and TRBJ1-1; D is ambiguous. This CDR3 has 11 amino acids. Germline V gives CDR1 DFQATT, CDR2 SNEGSKA (reference sequence). V lost 1 base and J lost 5, with 5 bases in between. In DNA, the CDR3 is TGCAGTGCTAGAGGGTTAACTGAAGCTTTCTTT. Translated, it gives CSARGLTEAFF.